A single sample is the source of the 12 T cell receptor beta chains below, sequenced in a study of T cell repertoires in cytomegalovirus infection. TCRdb redid the calling of the reads with MiXCR, one entry per CDR3 protein. The data contain some 800,000 distinct CDR3 sequences, about 33% of them singletons. These receptors' antigens are unknown. The sample here was cultured CD8+ T cells from PBMCs, taken from culture after CMV antigen stimulation. The receptor set was obtained from a human donor in good health (CMV status not recorded). Some clones in this sample may be carry-over from other donors' samples.

This clonotype has a count of ten or more. V is TRBV7-9 and J is TRBJ2-6; TRBD1 agrees at 11 bases. The V and J ends lost 4 bases and 3 bases, in that order; junction bases with no gene match: 5. This CDR3 has 17 residues. Germline CDR1 and CDR2: SEHNR and FQNEAQ (reference sequence). CDR3 sequence reads: CASSWTGGADGANVLTF. In DNA, the CDR3 is TGTGCCAGCAGCTGGACAGGGGGCGCGGATGGGGCCAACGTCCTGACTTTC.

This clonotype was seen a few times. The V call is TRBV24-1, the J call TRBJ2-6, with a tentative D call TRBD2 (6 bases). The CDR3 length is 17 residues. The V end lost 6 bases, the J end lost 2 bases, and 16 bases lay between the germline ends. Germline lookup yields CDR1 KGHDR and CDR2 SFDVKD. The chain's CDR3 is CATSSPGTPPGANVLTF. The DNA for the CDR3 is TGTGCCACCAGTTCCCCCGGGACTCCTCCTGGGGCCAACGTCCTGACTTTC.

This clonotype has just a few counts. The chain recombines TRBV6-1 with TRBJ2-5; D unresolved. The germline gives CDR1 MNHNS, CDR2 SASEGT. The V end lost 2 bases, the J end lost 2 bases, and 12 bases lay between the germline ends. The CDR3 loop spans 15 amino acids. This CDR3 is CASSEIAASQETQYF. The CDR3 bases are TGTGCCAGCAGTGAAATCGCGGCGTCTCAAGAGACCCAGTACTTC.

The chain couples TRBV6-1 to TRBJ2-7; tentatively, D is TRBD1 (6 bases). Germline CDR1 and CDR2: MNHNS and SASEGT. This CDR3 contains 14 residues. Trimming cost V 3 bases and J 5 bases, with 14 bases left between them. CDR3 coding DNA: TGTGCCAGCAGTGAGAACCAGGGGTTCGACGAGCAGTACTTC. The encoded protein is CASSENQGFDEQYF.

This clonotype was picked up many times. This chain uses TRBV4-1 with TRBJ2-5; D not resolved. The CDR3 sequence is 12 residues long. CDR1 and CDR2 (germline): MGHRA, YSYEKL. The V gene lost 3 bases and the J gene lost 0 bases, with 2 bases spanning the gap. CDR3 region: CASSHNQETQYF. The DNA for the CDR3 is TGCGCCAGCAGCCACAACCAAGAGACCCAGTACTTC.

The chain employs TRBV7-9 and TRBJ2-1; D is perhaps TRBD2 (6 bases). Per germline, CDR1 SEHNR and CDR2 FQNEAQ (reference sequence). V was clipped by 5 bases and J by 6 bases, with 17 bases between them. The CDR3 covers 15 residues. The CDR3 reads CASSQGVGRGNEQFF. The CDR3 nucleotides read TGTGCCAGCAGCCAAGGCGTCGGGCGGGGCAATGAGCAGTTCTTC.

This clonotype was picked up one time. The chain combines TRBV4-1 with TRBJ1-1; D remains unclear. The germline CDR1 and CDR2 sequences are MGHRA and YSYEKL. The CDR3 runs to 21 residues. V was cut by 0 bases and J by 0 bases, with 26 bases left in between. CDR3 bases: TGCGCCAGCAGCCAAGAGTCGGGGAGGTGGAAGGAGGTATCCTTGAACACTGAAGCTTTCTTT. This gives the protein CASSQESGRWKEVSLNTEAFF.

The chain joins TRBV25-1 to TRBJ2-3; D unresolved. Germline CDR1 and CDR2: MGHDK and SYGVNS. The CDR3 is 15 amino acids. The V and J ends lost 0 bases and 2 bases respectively, with 9 bases between them. Written as DNA, the CDR3 is TGTGCCAGCAGTGAATACGGCAGACTCACAGATACGCAGTATTTT. Encoded protein: CASSEYGRLTDTQYF.

The chain combines TRBV11-2 with TRBJ2-1, with 10 bases that match TRBD2. With 5 bases clipped from V and 3 bases from J, the junction kept 7 bases outside the gene matches. This CDR3 is 16 amino acids long. Germline CDR1 and CDR2: SGHAT and FQNNGV. CDR3 DNA: TGTGCCAGCAGCCTCCCTAGCGGGGGAAACTACAATGAGCAGTTCTTC. It is translated as CASSLPSGGNYNEQFF.

The genes are TRBV12-3 or TRBV12-4 and TRBJ1-4; the match to TRBD1 covers 12 bases. V lost 6 bases to trimming and J lost 1 base; unmatched junction nucleotides: 6. This CDR3 has 17 amino acids. CDR3 protein: CASRGTGGFGTNEKLFF. The CDR3 DNA reads as TGTGCCAGCAGGGGGACAGGGGGCTTTGGAACTAATGAAAAACTGTTTTTT.

This clonotype was detected only a few times. The rearrangement links TRBV19 to TRBJ2-7; D possibly corresponds to TRBD2 (5 bases). Looked up from germline, CDR1 is LNHDA and CDR2 is SQIVND (reference sequence). The CDR3 covers 13 residues. V lost 3 bases and J lost 4, with 10 bases in between. The CDR3, as DNA: TGTGCCAGTAGTATTGGTGGGGAGTACGAGCAGTACTTC. This codes for CASSIGGEYEQYF.

This chain uses TRBV2 with TRBJ1-4; a weak D match, TRBD1 (6 bases). CDR1 and CDR2 (germline): SNHLY, FYNNEI. The ends were cut back, 10 bases at V and 10 bases at J, with 13 bases in the middle. CDR3 length: 11 residues. DNA for the CDR3: TGTGCCAATGAACAGGGAGGAAAACTGTTTTTT. Protein: CANEQGGKLFF.